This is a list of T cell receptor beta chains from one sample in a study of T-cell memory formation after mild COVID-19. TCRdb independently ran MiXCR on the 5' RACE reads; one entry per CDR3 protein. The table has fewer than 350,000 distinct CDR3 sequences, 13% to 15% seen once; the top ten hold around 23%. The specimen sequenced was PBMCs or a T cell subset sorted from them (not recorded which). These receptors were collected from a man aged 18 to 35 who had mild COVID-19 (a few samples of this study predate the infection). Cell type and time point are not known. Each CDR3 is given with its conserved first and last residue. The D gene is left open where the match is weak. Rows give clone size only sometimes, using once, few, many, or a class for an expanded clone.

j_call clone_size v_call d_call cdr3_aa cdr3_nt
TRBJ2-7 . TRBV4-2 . CASSQGISYEQYF TGTGCCAGCAGCCAAGGAATCTCCTACGAGCAGTACTTC
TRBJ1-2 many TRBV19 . CASSPGLGYGYTF TGTGCCAGTAGTCCGGGACTGGGCTATGGCTACACCTTC
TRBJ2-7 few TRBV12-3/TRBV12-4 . CASSFGVWFEQYF TGTGCCAGCAGTTTCGGGGTCTGGTTCGAGCAGTACTTC
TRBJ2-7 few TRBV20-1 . CSARDVAYEQYF TGCAGTGCTAGGGACGTCGCCTACGAGCAGTACTTC
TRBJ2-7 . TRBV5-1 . CASSLGHPAEQYF TGCGCCAGCAGCTTGGGACATCCAGCGGAGCAGTACTTC
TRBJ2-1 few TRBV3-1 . CASSLYPLSGLYNEQFF TGTGCCAGCAGCCTTTACCCTTTAAGCGGATTGTACAATGAGCAGTTCTTC
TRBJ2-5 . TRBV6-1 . CASSDRLGFRETQYF TGTGCCAGCAGTGATCGGTTGGGTTTTAGGGAGACCCAGTACTTC
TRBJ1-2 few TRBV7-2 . CASSTQGGYYGYTF TGTGCCAGCAGCACCCAAGGAGGGTACTATGGCTACACCTTC
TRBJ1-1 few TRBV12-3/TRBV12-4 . CASSPGQSKTEAFF TGTGCCAGCAGCCCTGGACAGTCTAAGACTGAAGCTTTCTTT
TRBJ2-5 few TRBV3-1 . CASSQDTVNQPQYF TGTGCCAGCAGCCAAGACACAGTAAATCAGCCCCAGTACTTC
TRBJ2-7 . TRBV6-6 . CASSYVRRASDEQYF TGTGCCAGCAGTTACGTACGCCGGGCCTCCGACGAGCAGTACTTC
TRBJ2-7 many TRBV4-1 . CASSQEFGEQYF TGCGCCAGCAGCCAAGAGTTTGGGGAGCAGTACTTC
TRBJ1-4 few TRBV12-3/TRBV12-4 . CASSIQTEKLFF TGTGCCAGCAGTATTCAGACAGAAAAACTGTTTTTT